Below, one T cell receptor beta chain is given with its context. This specimen belongs to a study of cytomegalovirus exposure and HLA in healthy donors. Primers included in the PCR were 60 Vbeta and 13 Jbeta primers. Clones were sequenced by immunoSEQ multiplex PCR, and TCRdb holds only the in-frame ones, with some missing. The sample has about 170,000 clones; roughly 80% are singletons. The germline CDR1 and CDR2 sequences are SGHNT and YYREEE (reference sequence). Unmatched junction bases numbered 9, after V lost 2 bases and J lost 7 bases. The CDR3 covers 16 residues. The sequence came from a male donor in good health and CMV-seronegative. This chain connects TRBV5-4 to TRBJ1-1, with TRBD1 identical over 12 bases. Sequences were obtained from PBMCs. CDR3 loop: CASSFWGQGAGVEAFF. CDR3 DNA: TGTGCCAGCAGCTTTTGGGGACAGGGGGCAGGGGTTGAAGCTTTCTTT.